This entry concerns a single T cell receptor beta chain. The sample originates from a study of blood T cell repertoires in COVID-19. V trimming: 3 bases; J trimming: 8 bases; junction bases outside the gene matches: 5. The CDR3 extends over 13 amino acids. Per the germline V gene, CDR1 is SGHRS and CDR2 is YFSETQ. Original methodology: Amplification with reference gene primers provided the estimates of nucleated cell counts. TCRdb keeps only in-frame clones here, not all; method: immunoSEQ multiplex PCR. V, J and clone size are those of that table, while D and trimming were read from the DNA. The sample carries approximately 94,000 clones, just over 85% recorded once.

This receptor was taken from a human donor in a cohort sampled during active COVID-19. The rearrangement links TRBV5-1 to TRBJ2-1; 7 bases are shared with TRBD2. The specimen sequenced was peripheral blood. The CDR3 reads CASSSLTSDEQFF. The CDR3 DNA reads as TGCGCCAGCAGCTCACTTACTAGCGATGAGCAGTTCTTC.